Listed below are T cell receptor beta chains from one sample, sequenced in a study of blood T cells in healthy people across ages. Each CDR3 protein gets one entry after TCRdb re-called the 5' RACE reads with MiXCR. The data contain about 570,000 distinct CDR3 sequences, roughly a quarter of them singletons. The sample comprised blood. The receptors originated from a woman aged 70-85 years in good health. The conserved cysteine and the conserved F or W are not part of the CDR3 here.

TRBJ1-1 | TRBV4-1 | 14 | ASSQDLDRGYTEAF
TRBJ2-3 | TRBV5-1 | 15 | ASSSRLAGGSADTQY
TRBJ1-2 | TRBV7-2 | 13 | ANSPRQGSHYGYT
TRBJ1-1 | TRBV5-1 | 10 | ASRELNTEAF
TRBJ2-5 | TRBV7-3 | 11 | ASSPRLWGTQY
TRBJ2-7 | TRBV4-2 | 16 | ASSQGYGLTGGVYEQY
TRBJ2-1 | TRBV11-2 | 12 | ASSPTSGGNEQS
TRBJ1-1 | TRBV6-2/TRBV6-3 | 10 | ASTPPDSPAF
TRBJ1-4 | TRBV6-5 | 13 | ASSRHVLANEKLF
TRBJ1-5 | TRBV7-9 | 14 | ANSTRWGQGNQPQH
TRBJ2-7 | TRBV6-6 | 11 | ASSYAGWHEQY
TRBJ1-2 | TRBV7-8 | 11 | ASSLQDNYGYT
TRBJ2-1 | TRBV7-3 | 11 | ASSLAQGHEQF
NA | TRBV6-4 | 11 | ASEGVGSYEQY
TRBJ2-1 | TRBV24-1 | 11 | ATSEKRGHEQF
TRBJ2-5 | TRBV12-3/TRBV12-4 | 9 | ASSFYQTQY
TRBJ1-2 | TRBV6-6 | 11 | ASKKTGTYGYT
TRBJ1-1 | TRBV6-2/TRBV6-3 | 13 | ASSSPHRGNTEAF
TRBJ1-1 | TRBV5-1 | 14 | ASSLVPRQTQTEAF
TRBJ2-4 | TRBV20-1 | 12 | SARDTAGGPFQY
TRBJ2-1 | TRBV4-3 | 15 | ASSQGLTSDGYNEQF
NA | TRBV12-3/TRBV12-4 | 14 | ASSLFSGTGEETQY
TRBJ1-1 | TRBV7-6 | 12 | ASSSAGIGTEAF
TRBJ1-2 | TRBV7-2 | 12 | ASSLVAGGRGYT
TRBJ2-7 | TRBV7-2 | 14 | ASSSSTHGASYEQY
TRBJ1-6 | TRBV20-1 | 13 | SARARTGDNSPLH
TRBJ2-7 | TRBV5-1 | 14 | ASSLEAAAPAYEQY
TRBJ2-3 | TRBV5-1 | 16 | ASSLAPFGSPSTDTQY
TRBJ2-1 | TRBV7-2 | 12 | ASSSRLASNEQF
TRBJ2-1 | TRBV5-4 | 11 | ASSSGTTGEQF
TRBJ2-3 | TRBV7-9 | 13 | ASSPDPYSTDTQY
TRBJ2-2 | TRBV6-5 | 14 | ASSYSKGGITGELF
TRBJ2-3 | TRBV20-1 | 11 | SASSLSTDTQY
TRBJ2-3 | TRBV27 | 14 | ASSLIGGLSTDTQY
TRBJ1-2 | TRBV7-2 | 12 | ASSHGAPTGAVF
TRBJ1-2 | TRBV7-2 | 10 | ASSLMAVGYT
TRBJ1-2 | TRBV7-2 | 15 | ASSLRGGQGANYGYT
TRBJ2-3 | TRBV5-1 | 13 | ASSPVGDFTDTQY
TRBJ2-1 | TRBV7-3 | 13 | ASSIATSAYNEQF
TRBJ2-7 | TRBV6-2/TRBV6-3 | 13 | ASSYFGGQDYEQY
TRBJ2-5 | TRBV7-2 | 13 | ASSSSRGQQETQY
TRBJ1-4 | TRBV2 | 12 | ASRWDRHNEKLF
TRBJ2-1 | TRBV6-1 | 13 | ASSKQGAWYNEQF
TRBJ2-5 | TRBV20-1 | 13 | SARARGGAVETQY
TRBJ1-2 | TRBV6-5 | 10 | ASKQGVSGYT
TRBJ1-2 | TRBV7-2 | 14 | ASSSRQGAFNYGYT
TRBJ1-5 | TRBV12-3/TRBV12-4 | 10 | ASCAQYQPQH
TRBJ2-5 | TRBV7-2 | 11 | ASSPIFGETQY
TRBJ1-5 | TRBV5-1 | 13 | ASSPNPTGSQPQH
TRBJ2-3 | TRBV7-2 | 13 | ASSLTSGGTDTQY
TRBJ1-2 | TRBV18 | 13 | ASSPTRTAIYGYT
NA | TRBV14 | 14 | ASSQFGLAGGDEQY
TRBJ2-7 | TRBV4-3 | 14 | ASSQVGQGLSYEQY
TRBJ1-2 | TRBV24-1 | 12 | ATSDVAFRNGYT
TRBJ2-5 | TRBV5-1 | 12 | ATTSGGAEETQY
TRBJ2-5 | TRBV7-2 | 13 | ASSLVRGGEETQY
TRBJ2-1 | TRBV24-1 | 13 | ATGKGGGAWNEQF
TRBJ1-4 | TRBV7-2 | 13 | ASSPRQVLSEKLF
TRBJ1-2 | TRBV6-5 | 14 | ASSYSGISVADGYT